Below are 14 T cell receptor beta chains sequenced from a single sample in a study of shared clonotypes between healthy human individuals. Naive CD8 cells lacked CD45RO, underwent positive selection for CCR7 and left out terminally differentiated effector memory CD45RA+ cells. The method was immunoSEQ multiplex PCR; TCRdb's version includes in-frame clones alone and lacks a portion of them. The sample has hundreds of thousands of clones; around 93% are singletons. Sequencing was done on a sample of naive CD8+ T cells sorted from blood. These receptors were obtained from a man between 25 and 39 years old in good health.

The V call is TRBV11-2, the J call TRBJ2-7; 9 bases are shared with TRBD1. This CDR3 comprises 17 residues. V was clipped by 4 bases and J by 3 bases; unmatched bases: 13. The germline gives CDR1 SGHAT, CDR2 FQNNGV. In DNA form, the CDR3 reads TGTGCCAGCAGCTCCGAACCCGGGACAGGGAAAGGCTACGAGCAGTACTTC. It yields the protein CASSSEPGTGKGYEQYF.

This clone has a single count. This chain uses TRBV27 with TRBJ2-7; 8 positions agree with TRBD1. The CDR3 length is 14 residues. The germline gives CDR1 MNHEY, CDR2 SMNVEV (reference sequence). The ends lost 4 bases at V and 4 bases at J; junction bases unmatched: 6. DNA for the CDR3: TGTGCCAGCAGTTCTACAGGGGGTGGGTACGAGCAGTACTTC. Encoded protein: CASSSTGGGYEQYF.

Details on this clone: A junction end diverges from the germline sequence, so it may reflect a read error. The chain recombines TRBV5-1 with TRBJ1-4, with unresolved D. The CDR3 length is 9 residues. CDR1 is SGHRS and CDR2 is YFSETQ in the germline V gene. This CDR3 reads CARRGKTVF. CDR3 coding DNA: TGCGCCAGGAGAGGAAAAACTGTTTTT.

This chain joins TRBV2 and TRBJ2-7; 8 bases are shared with TRBD1. CDR3 length: 17 residues. Germline V gives CDR1 SNHLY, CDR2 FYNNEI. After removal of 0 bases from V and 0 bases from J, the junction contained 7 bases not matched to a gene. The chain's CDR3 is CASSEALRTGTSYEQYF. CDR3 coding DNA: TGTGCCAGCAGTGAAGCGCTTCGGACAGGGACCTCCTACGAGCAGTACTTC.

This clone was seen only once. The rearrangement uses TRBV21-1 and TRBJ2-6; the D call TRBD2 from the table was never checked on the DNA. TRBV21-1 is a recognized pseudogene. This CDR3 region has 15 residues. The CDR3 loop is CASSKVSGGANVLTF. In DNA form, the CDR3 reads TGTGCCAGCAGCAAAGTATCGGGTGGGGCCAACGTCCTGACTTTC.

The sample holds one count of this clone. The identical CDR3 is also encoded by other nucleotide sequences in the sample. The chain links TRBV19 to TRBJ2-5; perhaps TRBD1 as D (6 bases). The CDR3 sequence is 14 residues long. V lost 5 bases, J lost 2 bases, and 12 bases lay in between. CDR1 and CDR2 from the germline V gene are LNHDA and SQIVND (reference sequence). CDR3 sequence: CASSVSGTQETQYF. As DNA, the CDR3 is TGTGCCAGTAGTGTATCCGGGACACAAGAGACCCAGTACTTC.

J is TRBJ1-2 and V is TRBV7-9; D ambiguous. V was shortened by 5 bases and J by 8 bases, with 15 bases between the two germline ends. CDR3 size: 13 residues. Germline CDR1 SEHNR, CDR2 FQNEAQ (reference sequence). The CDR3 DNA sequence: TGTGCCAGCAGCCCCGCCCCCTCGAGGGGCTACACCTTC. Its protein is CASSPAPSRGYTF.

This rearrangement joins TRBV6-1 to TRBJ2-1, with 7 bases that match TRBD2. In germline, CDR1 is MNHNS, CDR2 SASEGT. V lost 4 bases, J lost 5 bases, and 5 bases stayed unmatched. The CDR3 covers 14 residues. CDR3 in DNA: TGTGCCAGCAGTGCGTGGCTAGCGGACAATGAGCAGTTCTTC. Protein: CASSAWLADNEQFF.

The chain employs TRBV28 and TRBJ2-7, with D possibly matching TRBD2 (5 bases). The CDR3 is 13 residues long. Germline V gene sequence: CDR1 MDHEN, CDR2 SYDVKM. V lost 11 bases to trimming and J lost 1 base, with 15 bases between them. CDR3 DNA: TGTGCCGTCGAGGGTATTCGGTCCTACGAGCAGTACTTC. Residues: CAVEGIRSYEQYF. Filled out from reference TRBV28 and TRBJ2-7, the complete variable domain reads DVKVTQSSRYLVKRTGEKVFLECVQDMDHENMFWYRQDPGLGLRLIYFSYDVKMKEKGDIPEGYSVSREKKERFSLILESASTNQTSMYLCAVEGIRSYEQYFGPGTRLTVT.

The gene calls are TRBV25-1 and TRBJ2-7, with D possibly matching TRBD2 (5 bases). Germline assignment: CDR1 MGHDK and CDR2 SYGVNS. The CDR3 is made up of 14 amino acids. With 7 bases removed from V and 0 bases from J, the gap between germline ends came to 13 bases. Here the CDR3 DNA reads TGTGCCAGCACCGACCCTGAGGGCTCCTACGAGCAGTACTTC. Translated: CASTDPEGSYEQYF.

The table lists this clone with a count of one. The chain has TRBV7-9 and TRBJ2-1; 10 nucleotides line up with TRBD1. Germline loops: CDR1 SEHNR, CDR2 FQNEAQ (reference sequence). The length of the CDR3 is 13 residues. The trim removed 4 bases at V and 10 bases at J, leaving 4 bases unmatched. CDR3 amino acids: CASSSGTGVEQFF. CDR3 in DNA: TGTGCCAGCAGCTCCGGGACAGGGGTCGAGCAGTTCTTC.

This clone was seen many times. The J gene is TRBJ1-2, the V gene TRBV6-6, with D unclear. Per germline, CDR1 MNHNY and CDR2 SVGAGI (reference sequence). The CDR3 spans 11 residues. Deletions cut 10 bases from V and 3 bases from J, with 9 bases between. In DNA form, the CDR3 reads TGTGCCATCCGTACTGACTATGGCTACACCTTC. This encodes CAIRTDYGYTF.

The chain combines TRBV19 with TRBJ2-1, with a possible D match to TRBD1 (5 bases). Germline V gene sequence: CDR1 LNHDA, CDR2 SQIVND (reference sequence). V lost 3 bases and J lost 7, with 16 bases in between. This CDR3 comprises 15 residues. The CDR3, as DNA: TGTGCCAGTAGTATGTTGGACACCTATGGAAATGAGCAGTTCTTC. It specifies CASSMLDTYGNEQFF.

This clone was seen only a few times. The gene calls are TRBV14 and TRBJ1-1; TRBD1 is a possible D gene (5 bases). Trimming took 5 bases from V and 3 from J, leaving 10 bases between them. From germline, CDR1 is SGHDN and CDR2 FVKESK. This CDR3 has 13 amino acids. CDR3 in DNA: TGTGCCAGCAGCACAGGATCCTACACTGAAGCTTTCTTT. This encodes CASSTGSYTEAFF.